These 27 T cell receptor beta chains originate from one sample sequenced in a study of T cells in localized non-small cell lung cancer. Repertoires were generated with immunoSEQ multiplex PCR, while TCRdb's copy carries only in-frame clones and drops some. The data show some 25,000 clones, approximately 87% seen once. The source was PBMCs, collected before any cancer treatment. Receptors were obtained from a man aged 35-69 years with stage II lung adenocarcinoma.

The chain has TRBV6-1 and TRBJ1-2; 9 bases agree with TRBD1. The CDR3 contains 15 residues. Trimming removed 2 bases from V and 5 bases from J; junction bases left unmatched: 6. Germline loops: CDR1 MNHNS, CDR2 SASEGT. As DNA, the CDR3 is TGTGCCAGCAGTGAATACGGGACAGGGCAGTATGGCTACACCTTC. Protein: CASSEYGTGQYGYTF.

The chain has TRBV27 and TRBJ2-7; D uncertain. Looked up from germline, CDR1 is MNHEY and CDR2 is SMNVEV (reference sequence). The length of the CDR3 is 15 residues. V was clipped by 10 bases and J by 4 bases, with 23 bases between them. The CDR3 region has the DNA TGTGCCACAACAGCCGGGCCCTCCTGGCAATACGAGCAGTACTTC. This encodes CATTAGPSWQYEQYF.

The chain couples TRBV19 to TRBJ1-3; D not resolved. CDR1 is LNHDA, CDR2 SQIVND, per germline (reference sequence). This CDR3 comprises 15 residues. Trimming removed 6 bases at V and 0 bases at J, with 12 bases between. CDR3 loop: CASRVDGSSGNTIYF. In DNA form, the CDR3 reads TGTGCCAGTAGGGTGGACGGCAGCTCTGGAAACACCATATATTTT.

This clone occurred once. The chain couples TRBV19 to TRBJ2-2; D is undetermined. Between the trimmed V and J ends, which lost 6 bases and 1 base, there was a span of 9 bases. CDR1 is LNHDA and CDR2 is SQIVND in the germline V gene (reference sequence). The CDR3 is made up of 14 amino acids. CDR3 loop: CASSPDRNTGELFF. The CDR3 coding sequence is TGTGCCAGTAGCCCAGATAGGAACACCGGGGAGCTGTTTTTT.

The genes are TRBV21-1 and TRBJ2-7. TRBV21-1 is classified as a pseudogene. The CDR3 has 14 residues. CDR3: CASSQTGPLSEQYF. Written as DNA, the CDR3 is TGTGCCAGCAGCCAGACGGGACCCCTTTCCGAGCAGTACTTC.

This chain uses TRBV2 with TRBJ1-2; 10 bases line up with TRBD1. The length of the CDR3 is 16 residues. J gave up 7 bases and V 4 bases, and 12 bases lay outside the gene matches. Germline V gene data show CDR1 as SNHLY and CDR2 as FYNNEI. The chain's CDR3 is CASSVPGQGYSGGYTF. The CDR3, as DNA: TGTGCCAGCAGTGTACCGGGACAGGGGTACAGTGGTGGCTACACCTTC.

The chain couples TRBV19 to TRBJ1-2; maybe TRBD1 (6 bases). With 7 bases removed from V and 5 bases from J, the gap between germline ends came to 20 bases. Germline CDR1 reads LNHDA; CDR2 reads SQIVND (reference sequence). The CDR3 contains 15 residues. The CDR3 region has the DNA TGTGCCAGTACCATATCCGGACAGCACACTTATGGCTACACCTTC. It specifies CASTISGQHTYGYTF.

The J gene is TRBJ2-7, the V gene TRBV4-2, with TRBD2 matching 11 bases. Trimming at V came to 4 bases and at J to 1 base, leaving 3 bases not matched to a gene. Germline V gene lookup returns CDR1 LGHNA and CDR2 YNFKEQ. This CDR3 has 15 amino acids. CDR3 bases: TGTGCCAGCAGCCTCACTAGCGGGGGATCCTACGAGCAGTACTTC. Protein sequence: CASSLTSGGSYEQYF.

The rearrangement links TRBV10-3 to TRBJ2-2, with a possible D match to TRBD1 (6 bases). CDR3 length: 16 residues. V was cut by 0 bases and J by 6 bases, with 14 bases left in between. CDR1 and CDR2 from the germline V gene are ENHRY and SYGVKD. This CDR3 is CAISESGAQGAGELFF. CDR3 nucleotide sequence: TGTGCCATCAGTGAGTCGGGGGCACAGGGTGCCGGGGAGCTGTTTTTT.

The rearrangement links TRBV4-2 to TRBJ1-6, with TRBD1 as a possible D gene (6 bases). This CDR3 is 16 amino acids long. Per the germline V gene, CDR1 is LGHNA and CDR2 is YNFKEQ. With 6 bases removed from V and 0 bases from J, the gap between germline ends came to 12 bases. CDR3 DNA: TGTGCCAGCAGACCCCAGGGGAGCTCCTATAATTCACCCCTCCACTTT. It specifies CASRPQGSSYNSPLHF.

This chain connects TRBV7-8 to TRBJ2-3; 9 bases align to TRBD2. Unmatched junction bases numbered 13, after V lost 7 bases and J lost 2 bases. CDR1 and CDR2 (germline): SGHVS, FQNEAQ. This CDR3 is built from 17 residues. The CDR3 DNA follows: TGTGCCAGCACCGCCCAGGGCGGGGGGGGATTCACAGATACGCAGTATTTT. Translating gives CASTAQGGGGFTDTQYF. Full variable domain (rest looked up from reference TRBV7-8 and TRBJ2-3): GAGVSQSPRYKVAKRGQDVALRCDPISGHVSLFWYQQALGQGPEFLTYFQNEAQLDKSGLPSDRFFAERPEGSVSTLKIQRTQQEDSAVYLCASTAQGGGGFTDTQYFGPGTRLTVL.

This chain uses TRBV14 with TRBJ2-7; unclear D gene. The CDR3 contains 15 residues. V lost 0 bases and J lost 7, with 16 bases in between. In germline, CDR1 is SGHDN, CDR2 FVKESK. The CDR3 DNA reads as TGTGCCAGCAGCCAAGACCTGTCCAGGTCTAGAGAGCAGTACTTC. Its protein is CASSQDLSRSREQYF.

The V gene is TRBV6-5, the J gene TRBJ2-7, with 10 bases aligning to TRBD1. Germline V CDR1 and CDR2: MNHEY, SVGAGI. Unmatched junction bases numbered 8, after V lost 2 bases and J lost 4 bases. The CDR3 spans 16 residues. The CDR3, as DNA: TGTGCCAGCAGTTACGGCCGCGGGGGACAGGGGTACGAGCAGTACTTC. Its translation is CASSYGRGGQGYEQYF.

The J gene is TRBJ2-1, the V gene TRBV10-3; 8 nucleotides match TRBD2. V lost 10 bases to trimming and J lost 0 bases; unmatched junction nucleotides: 14. The germline CDR1 and CDR2 sequences are ENHRY and SYGVKD. The CDR3 is made up of 17 amino acids. This CDR3 is CATSQGSGGASYNEQFF. The CDR3, as DNA: TGTGCCACCTCCCAGGGGAGCGGGGGCGCCTCCTACAATGAGCAGTTCTTC.

V gene TRBV16 combines with J gene TRBJ1-1; D is unclear. V was pared by 1 base and J by 0 bases, with 3 bases between. The CDR3 covers 13 residues. The germline V gene has CDR1 KGHSY and CDR2 FQNENV. CDR3 loop: CASSQLMNTEAFF. CDR3 nucleotides: TGTGCCAGCAGCCAATTAATGAACACTGAAGCTTTCTTT. Full variable domain (missing parts from reference TRBV16 and TRBJ1-1): GEEVAQTPKHLVRGEGQKAKLYCAPIKGHSYVFWYQQVLKNEFKFLISFQNENVFDETGMPKERFSAKCLPNSPCSLEIQATKLEDSAVYFCASSQLMNTEAFFGQGTRLTVV.

The table lists this clone with a few counts. J is TRBJ1-4 and V is TRBV5-1; TRBD1 aligns across 7 bases. V was clipped by 4 bases and J by 5 bases; unmatched bases: 8. Looked up from germline, CDR1 is SGHRS and CDR2 is YFSETQ. CDR3 length: 15 residues. CDR3 sequence reads: CASSTQTGMNEKLFF. CDR3 bases: TGCGCCAGCAGCACGCAGACAGGGATGAATGAAAAACTGTTTTTT.

This clone appeared once. V gene TRBV4-2 combines with J gene TRBJ2-1; D tentatively fits TRBD1 or TRBD2 (6 bases each). Germline CDR1 reads LGHNA; CDR2 reads YNFKEQ. The ends were cut back, 4 bases at V and 4 bases at J, with 14 bases in the middle. This CDR3 contains 15 residues. CDR3 nucleotides: TGTGCCAGCAGCCTGGGGGCGGGATTTTACAATGAGCAGTTCTTC. This gives the protein CASSLGAGFYNEQFF.

This sequence joins TRBV4-1 and TRBJ2-5, with D perhaps TRBD2 (5 bases). This CDR3 is built from 15 residues. V lost 1 base and J 5 bases, leaving 14 bases between the germline ends. Germline CDR1 is MGHRA and CDR2 is YSYEKL. CDR3 nucleotides: TGCGCCAGCAGCCAAGGGCCTCGAGGAGGTGAGACCCAGTACTTC. This sequence encodes CASSQGPRGGETQYF.

In regard to this clone: The junction departs from germline at one end; a sequencing error may be responsible. The same CDR3 arises from other DNA sequences in this sample as well. The chain uses TRBV15 and TRBJ2-3; no clear D. The germline CDR1 and CDR2 sequences are LNHNV and YYDKDF (reference sequence). The CDR3 is 14 residues long. The CDR3 loop reads CATQGLAGTDTQYF. Written as DNA, the CDR3 is TGTGCCACTCAAGGTTTAGCTGGCACAGATACACAGTATTTT.

This rearrangement joins TRBV30 to TRBJ2-3; D uncertain. There are 13 residues in the CDR3. The V and J ends lost 4 bases and 4 bases respectively, with 12 bases between them. Germline assignment: CDR1 GTSNPN and CDR2 SVGIG (reference sequence). CDR3 sequence (DNA): TGTGCCTGGACACGAGAAGTTGCAGATACGCAGTATTTT. Translating it yields CAWTREVADTQYF.

This chain connects TRBV6-6 to TRBJ2-1, with D perhaps TRBD2 (6 bases). V lost 8 bases and J lost 0, with 17 bases in between. CDR3 length equals 16 residues. Germline values: CDR1 MNHNY, CDR2 SVGAGI (reference sequence). The DNA of the CDR3 is TGTGCCAGCTCTGATTCGGGGGTCCCCTCCTACAATGAGCAGTTCTTC. Protein: CASSDSGVPSYNEQFF.

The rearrangement joins TRBV10-1 to TRBJ2-3; D might be TRBD2 (6 bases). Germline V gives CDR1 WNHNN, CDR2 SYGVQD (reference sequence). V was trimmed by 0 bases and J by 0 bases, leaving 10 bases between them. The CDR3 has 16 residues. CDR3 amino acids: CASSESISGSTDTQYF. CDR3 in DNA: TGCGCCAGCAGTGAGTCGATTAGCGGTAGCACAGATACGCAGTATTTT.

This clone has a single count. This chain connects TRBV19 to TRBJ2-5; D is possibly TRBD1 (6 bases). The CDR3 covers 13 residues. V was clipped by 4 bases and J by 3 bases, with 9 bases between them. Germline CDR1 reads LNHDA; CDR2 reads SQIVND (reference sequence). CDR3 in amino acids: CASSKNREETQYF. Here the CDR3 DNA reads TGTGCCAGTAGTAAGAACAGGGAAGAGACCCAGTACTTC.

In its sample, this clone was seen once. This chain connects TRBV5-1 to TRBJ1-1, with D tentatively TRBD1 (5 bases). The CDR3 sequence is 15 residues long. The germline V gene encodes CDR1 SGHRS and CDR2 YFSETQ. With 1 base removed from V and 5 bases from J, the gap between germline ends came to 15 bases. The CDR3 DNA reads TGCGCCAGCAGCTTGCTCGCCAGGGCAGGTACTGAAGCTTTCTTT. This gives the protein CASSLLARAGTEAFF.

The genes are TRBV7-9 and TRBJ1-1; tentatively, D is TRBD1 (5 bases). Trimming pared 1 base from V and 11 bases from J, leaving 11 bases between. The CDR3 has 12 residues. Germline CDR1 is SEHNR and CDR2 is FQNEAQ (reference sequence). The CDR3 here is CASSLGQSHAFF. CDR3 in DNA: TGTGCCAGCAGCTTAGGACAGTCGCATGCTTTCTTT.

V gene TRBV11-3 combines with J gene TRBJ2-3; tentative D call: TRBD1 (6 bases). The V gene lost 1 base and the J gene lost 3 bases, with 11 bases spanning the gap. The CDR3 sequence is 15 residues long. From germline, CDR1 is SGHNT and CDR2 YENEEA. The CDR3 reads CASSLAGAKTDTQYF. CDR3 coding DNA: TGTGCCAGCAGCTTAGCAGGGGCCAAGACAGATACGCAGTATTTT.

The chain is built from TRBV6-6 and TRBJ1-1, with D maybe TRBD1 (5 bases). The V end was cut by 5 bases, the J end by 0 bases, with 7 bases between. Per germline, CDR1 MNHNY and CDR2 SVGAGI (reference sequence). The CDR3 extends over 13 amino acids. The CDR3: CASSQDMNTEAFF. As DNA, the CDR3 is TGTGCCAGCAGTCAGGACATGAACACTGAAGCTTTCTTT.